This TCR beta chain is from a study of tissue T cells after allogeneic stem cell transplantation. On this clone itself: The antigen is unknown.

Study-level results: TCR repertoires tracked anatomic similarity, regardless of disease or transplant status.

Generated by immunoSEQ multiplex PCR, the TCRdb table keeps only in-frame clones and is missing some. The sample includes roughly 25,000 clones, about 70% of them seen just once. This CDR3 has 18 amino acids. Germline lookup yields CDR1 SGHVS and CDR2 FQNEAQ. Trimming took 1 base from V and 0 from J, leaving 15 bases between them. Sequences were derived from tissue from the ileum, sampled at autopsy. The chain combines TRBV7-8 with TRBJ1-4; D is undetermined. The TCR was taken from a female donor older than 55 with lung cancer. The CDR3 sequence is CASSLVGGSFATNEKLFF. DNA of the CDR3: TGTGCCAGCAGCTTAGTCGGCGGGTCCTTTGCAACTAATGAAAAACTGTTTTTT.